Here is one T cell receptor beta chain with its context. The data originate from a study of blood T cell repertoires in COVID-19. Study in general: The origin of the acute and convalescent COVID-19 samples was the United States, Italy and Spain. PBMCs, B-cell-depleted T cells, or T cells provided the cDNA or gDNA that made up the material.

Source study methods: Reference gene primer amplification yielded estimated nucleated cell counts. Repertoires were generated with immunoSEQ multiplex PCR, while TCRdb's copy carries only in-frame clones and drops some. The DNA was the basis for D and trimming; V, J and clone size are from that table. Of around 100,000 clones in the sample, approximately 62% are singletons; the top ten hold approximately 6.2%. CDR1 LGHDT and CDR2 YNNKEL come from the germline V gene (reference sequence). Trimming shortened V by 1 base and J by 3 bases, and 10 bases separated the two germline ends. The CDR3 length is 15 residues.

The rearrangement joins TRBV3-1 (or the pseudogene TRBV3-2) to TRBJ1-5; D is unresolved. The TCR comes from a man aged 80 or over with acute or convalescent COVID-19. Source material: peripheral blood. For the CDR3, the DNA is TGTGCCAGCAGCCAAGTTATGACACCCAATCAGCCCCAGCATTTT. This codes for CASSQVMTPNQPQHF.